This record looks at one T cell receptor beta chain sequence and its context. No antigen is known for it. Expressed TCRB transcripts were sequenced because the entire RNA isolate underwent reverse transcription. Profiling relied on immunoSEQ multiplex PCR, and the TCRdb table lists in-frame clones only, not all of them. The profile shows 160,000 or so clones, 9% of them singletons. The data were obtained in a study of beta chain features in type 1 diabetes. Study results and limitations: In all four CD4+ subsets, TCRB CDR3 length was significantly, moderately reduced in type 1 diabetes.

V lost 5 bases and J lost 4; bases outside the gene matches: 3. The CDR3 loop spans 14 amino acids. Germline V gives CDR1 SGHVS, CDR2 FNYEAQ. Sequencing was carried out using central memory CD4+ T cells from blood. The clonotype originates from a woman in her thirties with type 1 diabetes. This chain joins TRBV7-6 and TRBJ2-7, with TRBD2 identical over 12 bases. CDR3 nucleotide sequence: TGTGCCAGCAGCCGACTAGCGGGAGTATACGAGCAGTACTTC. Its protein is CASSRLAGVYEQYF.